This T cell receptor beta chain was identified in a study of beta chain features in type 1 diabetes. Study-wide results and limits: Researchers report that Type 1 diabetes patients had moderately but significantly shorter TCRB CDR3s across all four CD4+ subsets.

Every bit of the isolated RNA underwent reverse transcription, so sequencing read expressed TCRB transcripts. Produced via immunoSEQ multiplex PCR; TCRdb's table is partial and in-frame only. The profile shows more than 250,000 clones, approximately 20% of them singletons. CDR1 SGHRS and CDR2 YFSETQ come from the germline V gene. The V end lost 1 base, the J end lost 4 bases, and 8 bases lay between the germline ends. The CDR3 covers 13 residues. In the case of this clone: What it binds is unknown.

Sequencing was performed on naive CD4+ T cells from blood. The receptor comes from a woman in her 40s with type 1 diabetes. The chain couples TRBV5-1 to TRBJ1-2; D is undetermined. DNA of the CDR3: TGCGCCAGCAGCTTGACAGAGAGCTATGGCTACACCTTC. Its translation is CASSLTESYGYTF.